This paragraph reports one TCR beta chain. The antigen is not known. Donors were healthy HIV-negative adults without recently reported acute infections or vaccinations. TCRdb's table, derived via immunoSEQ multiplex PCR, lists solely in-frame clones and lacks some. The top ten clones hold 0.3% to 0.45% of a sample with under 1,900,000 clones, 98% of them seen once. This sample was included in a study of shared clonotypes between healthy human individuals. Study-wide context: The study used three CD4 naive, three CD4 memory, two CD8 naive and one CD8 memory plate per donor. Overall study results and limits: Apart from blood, nothing was sampled; tissue repertoires likely differ.

Sequencing used naive CD4+ T cells sorted from blood. Subset: CD45RA+ positively selected. The receptor was isolated from a man under 40 in good health.

CDR3 in amino acids: CSSKTASSYNEQFF. The CDR3, as DNA: TGCAGCTCAAAAACAGCAAGCTCCTACAATGAGCAGTTCTTC. This rearrangement joins TRBV29-1 to TRBJ2-1; D is unclear. Germline CDR1 and CDR2: SQVTM and ANQGSEA. Trimming stripped 8 bases from V and 0 bases from J, with 14 bases between. The CDR3 extends over 14 amino acids.